This T cell receptor (beta chain) was sequenced during a study of blood T cell repertoires in COVID-19. The CDR3 spans 15 residues. As originally analysed: It was from reference gene primer amplification that nucleated cell counts were estimated. TCRdb's copy holds only in-frame clones and misses some; the assay was immunoSEQ multiplex PCR. D and trimming come from the DNA, and the V and J calls and clone size come from that table. Among 250,000 to 300,000 clones listed, 85% to 90% were seen once. Input material: peripheral blood. The TCR sequence derives from a woman in her 30s with COVID-19, enrolled during active disease. The rearrangement links TRBV21-1 to TRBJ1-5. TRBV21-1 is a recognized pseudogene. The CDR3 sequence: CASSTGFYSNQPQHF. The CDR3 region has the DNA TGTGCCAGCAGCACCGGGTTCTATAGCAATCAGCCCCAGCATTTT.